A single sample is the source of the 15 T cell receptor beta chains below, sequenced in a study of blood T cell repertoires in COVID-19. Measured with immunoSEQ multiplex PCR; TCRdb has only the in-frame clones, and not every one. This sample has 100,000 to 120,000 clones, with roughly 80% found just once. Source material: peripheral blood. These receptors were obtained from a woman in her sixties or seventies with acute or convalescent COVID-19.

This chain connects TRBV27 to TRBJ2-7; TRBD1 matches at 9 bases. CDR1 is MNHEY and CDR2 is SMNVEV in the germline V gene (reference sequence). The CDR3 covers 14 residues. Losses at the gene ends were 6 bases for V and 4 bases for J; bases not matched to a gene: 7. The CDR3: CASRPGTGNYEQYF. CDR3 bases: TGTGCCAGCAGGCCCGGGACAGGGAATTACGAGCAGTACTTC.

The chain carries TRBV4-3 and TRBJ2-5; TRBD2 matches at 8 bases. This CDR3 spans 16 amino acids. J lost 1 base, V lost 1 base, and 5 bases had no gene match. The germline CDR1 and CDR2 sequences are LGHNA and YSLEER. The DNA of the CDR3 is TGCGCCAGCAGCCAAGTGGCTAGCGGGTTCCAAGAGACCCAGTACTTC. Protein sequence: CASSQVASGFQETQYF.

The rearrangement uses TRBV5-4 and TRBJ1-4, with D maybe TRBD1 (6 bases). This CDR3 comprises 15 residues. Germline values: CDR1 SGHNT, CDR2 YYREEE (reference sequence). The V end lost 3 bases, the J end lost 4 bases, and 13 bases lay between the germline ends. CDR3 protein: CASSSLDSLNEKLFF. CDR3 in DNA: TGTGCCAGCAGCTCCTTGGACAGCCTTAATGAAAAACTGTTTTTT.

In this sample, this clone turned up once. The chain recombines TRBV3-1 (or the pseudogene TRBV3-2) with TRBJ2-3, with D tentatively TRBD1 (5 bases). Per the germline V gene, CDR1 is LGHDT and CDR2 is YNNKEL (reference sequence). The ends were cut back, 3 bases at V and 6 bases at J, with 10 bases in the middle. The CDR3 loop spans 13 amino acids. The CDR3 spells CASSQGAGDTQYF. DNA for the CDR3: TGTGCCAGCAGCCAGGGCGCAGGGGATACGCAGTATTTT.

The chain joins TRBV4-1 to TRBJ2-7; D is possibly TRBD1 (6 bases). There are 15 residues in the CDR3. Deletions cut 5 bases from V and 0 bases from J, with 14 bases between. Germline-derived CDR1 and CDR2 are MGHRA and YSYEKL. CDR3 DNA: TGCGCCAGCAGCTTTGCGGACAGTAGCTCCTACGAGCAGTACTTC. Translated: CASSFADSSSYEQYF.

The CDR3 DNA reads TGTGCCAGTAGTGGGGGGGGAAATCAGCCCCAGCATTTT. This translates into CASSGGGNQPQHF. The chain joins TRBV19 to TRBJ1-5; TRBD1 is a possible D gene (5 bases). Germline values: CDR1 LNHDA, CDR2 SQIVND (reference sequence). The CDR3 loop spans 13 amino acids. Trimming removed 5 bases from V and 4 bases from J, with 9 bases in between.

As regards this clone: The junction departs from the called germline gene at one end, perhaps through a read error. The sample contains more than one DNA sequence encoding this CDR3. The chain couples TRBV14 to TRBJ1-1; D gene uncertain. CDR1 is SGHDN and CDR2 is FVKESK in the germline V gene. CDR3 size: 13 residues. Here the CDR3 DNA reads TGTGCCAGCAGCCAAGATTCCGACACAGAAGCTTTCTTT. As protein: CASSQDSDTEAFF. The variable domain in full, with the rest retrieved from reference TRBV14 and TRBJ1-1, is EAGVTQFPSHSVIEKGQTVTLRCDPISGHDNLYWYRRVMGKEIKFLLHFVKESKQDESGMPNNRFLAERTGGTYSTLKVQPAELEDSGVYFCASSQDSDTEAFFGQGTRLTVV.

The rearrangement joins TRBV7-3 to TRBJ1-1; D gene unclear. The CDR3 totals 13 residues. Germline loops: CDR1 SGHTA, CDR2 FQGTGA. Trimming pared 0 bases from V and 3 bases from J, leaving 5 bases between. The CDR3: CASSLTRDTEAFF. The DNA of the CDR3 is TGTGCCAGCAGCTTAACGCGGGACACTGAAGCTTTCTTT.

The rearrangement uses TRBV30 and TRBJ1-2; D unresolved. Trimming stripped 0 bases from V and 4 bases from J, with 9 bases between. CDR1 and CDR2 (germline): GTSNPN, SVGIG (reference sequence). The CDR3 spans 13 residues. The CDR3 loop is CAWSVLGLYGYTF. In DNA, the CDR3 is TGTGCCTGGAGTGTACTTGGACTCTATGGCTACACCTTC.

V gene TRBV2 combines with J gene TRBJ2-3, with TRBD1 identical over 7 bases. CDR1 and CDR2 from the germline V gene are SNHLY and FYNNEI. The CDR3 loop spans 15 amino acids. The V and J ends lost 8 bases and 0 bases, in that order; junction bases with no gene match: 8. DNA for the CDR3: TGTGCCAGCGGACAGGAGTTCACTAGCACAGATACGCAGTATTTT. Residues: CASGQEFTSTDTQYF. The full variable domain, its missing parts supplied by reference TRBV2 and TRBJ2-3, is EPEVTQTPSHQVTQMGQEVILRCVPISNHLYFYWYRQILGQKVEFLVSFYNNEISEKSEIFDDQFSVERPDGSNFTLKIRSTKLEDSAMYFCASGQEFTSTDTQYFGPGTRLTVL.

This chain's CDR3 is CSVSGQTTNEAFF. DNA of the CDR3: TGCAGCGTTTCGGGACAGACCACAAATGAAGCTTTCTTT. The rearrangement joins TRBV29-1 to TRBJ1-1; 7 nucleotides line up with TRBD1. The CDR3 consists of 13 residues. The junction had 10 bases not matched to a gene; V was cut back by 5 bases and J by 7 bases. CDR1 SQVTM and CDR2 ANQGSEA come from the germline V gene.

The chain couples TRBV25-1 to TRBJ1-3, with D possibly matching TRBD1 (5 bases). V lost 4 bases to trimming and J lost 0 bases, with 16 bases between them. The CDR3 length is 17 residues. Germline loops: CDR1 MGHDK, CDR2 SYGVNS. The CDR3 bases are TGTGCCAGCAGTGGACGGGGGAAAGGCCTCTCTGGAAACACCATATATTTT. This gives the protein CASSGRGKGLSGNTIYF.

The rearrangement links TRBV30 to TRBJ2-2; D is perhaps TRBD1 (6 bases). The CDR3 sequence is 14 residues long. V was cut by 3 bases and J by 7 bases, with 15 bases left in between. CDR1 GTSNPN and CDR2 SVGIG come from the germline V gene (reference sequence). The CDR3 spells CAWRQQGVGGELFF. Here the CDR3 DNA reads TGTGCCTGGAGGCAACAGGGAGTTGGCGGGGAGCTGTTTTTT.

DNA for the CDR3: TGTGCCAGCAGCTCCGGACTACACGGCACAGATACGCAGTATTTT. It is translated as CASSSGLHGTDTQYF. The chain recombines TRBV5-4 with TRBJ2-3; weak D call: TRBD2 (6 bases). The germline V gene has CDR1 SGHNT and CDR2 YYREEE (reference sequence). The CDR3 has 15 amino acids. V lost 3 bases, J lost 1 base, and 12 bases lay in between.

This clone was counted once. This chain joins TRBV5-8 and TRBJ2-3; 9 nucleotides align to TRBD1. This CDR3 contains 16 residues. The germline V gene has CDR1 SGHTS and CDR2 YDEGEE. V lost 4 bases and J lost 6; bases outside the gene matches: 12. The CDR3 DNA sequence: TGTGCCAGCAGCCCCAGACCCGGGACAGGGACTGATACGCAGTATTTT. Translated, it gives CASSPRPGTGTDTQYF.